This T cell receptor (beta chain) was recorded in a study of CD8 T cells in Susac syndrome. Study background: When blood was drawn, the patients with Susac syndrome were therapy-naive, on corticosteroids, or on intravenous immunoglobulin alone. Study results and limitations: No clonal expansion appeared among CD4+ T cells in Susac patients.

Concerning this clonotype: The antigen is not known.

With random hexamers, reverse transcription was performed on about 0.5 to 1 ug of RNA. The method of amplification for TCR beta CDR3 was immunoSEQ multiplex PCR, covering 54 Vbeta and 13 Jbeta. From the immunoSEQ multiplex PCR reads, TCRdb called clonotypes with MiXCR, one entry per CDR3 protein. Among around 150,000 distinct CDR3 sequences listed, 95% were seen once. This CDR3 is built from 15 residues. Per germline, CDR1 LGHNA and CDR2 YNFKEQ. V was pared by 2 bases and J by 9 bases, with 3 bases of the junction left unmatched. TCR beta was sequenced from blood CD8+ and CD4+ T cells. The sequencing input was CD4+ T cells from PBMCs. The source of this sequence is a human donor with Susac syndrome. The rearrangement uses TRBV4-2 and TRBJ2-2, with 13 bases lining up with TRBD2. CDR3 residues: CASSQTSGRARELFF. The CDR3 nucleotides are TGTGCCAGCAGCCAAACTAGCGGGAGGGCCCGGGAGCTGTTTTTT.